The clone carrying this TCR beta chain was seen only a few times. The sample comes from a study of T-cell memory formation after mild COVID-19. Germline V gene data show CDR1 as SGHVS and CDR2 as FNYEAQ. The CDR3 is 16 amino acids. V gave up 1 base and J gave up 5 bases, with 17 bases separating them. Via MiXCR, TCRdb re-called the 5' RACE reads, giving one row per CDR3 protein. The sample has hundreds of thousands of distinct CDR3 sequences; about 20% are singletons. This sequence was found in an adult woman who had mild COVID-19 (a few samples of this study predate the infection). Cell type and time point are not known. The V and J genes are TRBV7-6 and TRBJ2-5; maybe TRBD2 (5 bases). Sequences were obtained from PBMCs or a T cell subset sorted from them (not recorded which). The CDR3 loop reads CASSLVGGSFSETQYF. In DNA form, the CDR3 reads TGTGCCAGCAGCTTAGTAGGTGGGAGCTTTAGCGAGACCCAGTACTTC. Combining the CDR3 with reference TRBV7-6 and TRBJ2-5 gives the whole variable domain GAGVSQSPRYKVTKRGQDVALRCDPISGHVSLYWYRQALGQGPEFLTYFNYEAQQDKSGLPNDRFSAERPEGSISTLTIQRTEQRDSAMYRCASSLVGGSFSETQYFGPGTRLLVL.